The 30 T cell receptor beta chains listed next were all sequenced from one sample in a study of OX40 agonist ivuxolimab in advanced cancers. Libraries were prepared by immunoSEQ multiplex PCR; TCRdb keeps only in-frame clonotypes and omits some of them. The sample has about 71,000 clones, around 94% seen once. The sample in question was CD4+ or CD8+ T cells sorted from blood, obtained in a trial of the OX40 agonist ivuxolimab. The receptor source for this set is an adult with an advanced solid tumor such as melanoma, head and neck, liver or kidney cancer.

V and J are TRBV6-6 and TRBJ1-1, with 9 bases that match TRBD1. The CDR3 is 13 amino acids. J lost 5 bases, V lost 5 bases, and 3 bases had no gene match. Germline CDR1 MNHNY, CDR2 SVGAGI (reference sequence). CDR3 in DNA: TGTGCCAGCAGTAGGGACAGGGATACTGAAGCTTTCTTT. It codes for CASSRDRDTEAFF.

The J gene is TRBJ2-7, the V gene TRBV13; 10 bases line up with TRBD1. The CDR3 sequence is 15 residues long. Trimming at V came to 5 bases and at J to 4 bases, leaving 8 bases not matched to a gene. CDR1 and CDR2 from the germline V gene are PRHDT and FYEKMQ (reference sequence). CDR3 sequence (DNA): TGTGCCAGCAGCACTCGACAGGGGGCGAGTTACGAGCAGTACTTC. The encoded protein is CASSTRQGASYEQYF.

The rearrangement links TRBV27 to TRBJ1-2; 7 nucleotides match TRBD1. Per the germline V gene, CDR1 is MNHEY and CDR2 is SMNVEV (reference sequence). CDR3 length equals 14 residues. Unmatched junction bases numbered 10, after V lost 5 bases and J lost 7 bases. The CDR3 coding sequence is TGTGCCAGCAGTCAAGGACAGGTTACCACTGGCTACACCTTC. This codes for CASSQGQVTTGYTF.

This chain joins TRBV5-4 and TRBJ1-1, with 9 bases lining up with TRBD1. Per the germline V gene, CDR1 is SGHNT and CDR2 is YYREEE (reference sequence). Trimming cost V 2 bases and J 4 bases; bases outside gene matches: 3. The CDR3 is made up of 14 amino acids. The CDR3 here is CASSLGTGFTEAFF. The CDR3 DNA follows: TGTGCCAGCAGCTTAGGGACAGGGTTCACTGAAGCTTTCTTT.

The CDR3 DNA sequence: TGTGCCAGCAGCTTAAACCAGCGGTCCTCCTACGAGCAGTACTTC. It is translated as CASSLNQRSSYEQYF. This sequence joins TRBV7-9 and TRBJ2-7, with a possible D match to TRBD2 (5 bases). Germline CDR1 SEHNR, CDR2 FQNEAQ (reference sequence). CDR3 size: 15 residues. Trimming stripped 2 bases from V and 0 bases from J, with 11 bases between.

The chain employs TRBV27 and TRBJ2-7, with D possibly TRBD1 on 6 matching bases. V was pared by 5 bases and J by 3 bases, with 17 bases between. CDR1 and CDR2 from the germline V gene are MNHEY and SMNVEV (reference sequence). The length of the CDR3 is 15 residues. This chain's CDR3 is CASSISGTPYYEQYF. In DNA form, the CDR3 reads TGTGCCAGCAGTATCTCCGGGACACCCTACTACGAGCAGTACTTC.

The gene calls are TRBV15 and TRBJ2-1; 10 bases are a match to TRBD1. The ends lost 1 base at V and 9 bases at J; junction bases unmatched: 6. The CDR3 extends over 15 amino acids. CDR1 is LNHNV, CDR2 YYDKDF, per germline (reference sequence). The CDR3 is CATSRGGTGVPEQFF. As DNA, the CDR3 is TGTGCCACCAGCAGAGGAGGGACAGGGGTTCCTGAGCAGTTCTTC.

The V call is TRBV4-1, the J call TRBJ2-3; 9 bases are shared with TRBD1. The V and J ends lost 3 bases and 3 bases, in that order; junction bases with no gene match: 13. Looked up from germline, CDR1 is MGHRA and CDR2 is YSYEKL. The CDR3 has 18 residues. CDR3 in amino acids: CASSHVPSGTGLTDTQYF. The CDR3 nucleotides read TGCGCCAGCAGCCACGTACCCTCCGGGACAGGGCTGACAGATACGCAGTATTTT.

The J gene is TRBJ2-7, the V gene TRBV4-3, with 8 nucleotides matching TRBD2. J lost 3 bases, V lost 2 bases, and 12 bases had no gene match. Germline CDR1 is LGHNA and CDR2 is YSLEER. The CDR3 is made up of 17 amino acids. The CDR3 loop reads CASSQRWGWAGGYEQYF. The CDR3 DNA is TGCGCCAGCAGCCAAAGGTGGGGCTGGGCGGGGGGCTACGAGCAGTACTTC.

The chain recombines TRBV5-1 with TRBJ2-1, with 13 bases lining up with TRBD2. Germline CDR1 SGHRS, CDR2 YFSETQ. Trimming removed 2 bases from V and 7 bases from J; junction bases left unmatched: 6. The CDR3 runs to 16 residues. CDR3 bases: TGCGCCAGCAGCTTAGGGACTAGCGGGAACTATAATGAGCAGTTCTTC. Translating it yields CASSLGTSGNYNEQFF.

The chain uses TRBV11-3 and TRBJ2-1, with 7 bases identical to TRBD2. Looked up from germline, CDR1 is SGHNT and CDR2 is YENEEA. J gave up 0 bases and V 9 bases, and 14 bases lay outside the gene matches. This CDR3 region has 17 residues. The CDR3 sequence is CASHPGGASSSYNEQFF. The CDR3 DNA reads TGTGCCAGTCACCCGGGAGGCGCCTCGAGCTCCTACAATGAGCAGTTCTTC.

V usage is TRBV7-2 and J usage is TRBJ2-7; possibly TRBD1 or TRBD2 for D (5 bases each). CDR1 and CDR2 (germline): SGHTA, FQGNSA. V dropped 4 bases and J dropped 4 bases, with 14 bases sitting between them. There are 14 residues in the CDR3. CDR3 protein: CASSSWGTGYEQYF. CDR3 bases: TGTGCCAGCAGCTCTTGGGGGACGGGATACGAGCAGTACTTC. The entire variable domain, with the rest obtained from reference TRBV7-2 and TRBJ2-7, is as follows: GAGVSQSPSNKVTEKGKDVELRCDPISGHTALYWYRQSLGQGLEFLIYFQGNSAPDKSGLPSDRFSAERTGGSVSTLTIQRTQQEDSAVYLCASSSWGTGYEQYFGPGTRLTVT.

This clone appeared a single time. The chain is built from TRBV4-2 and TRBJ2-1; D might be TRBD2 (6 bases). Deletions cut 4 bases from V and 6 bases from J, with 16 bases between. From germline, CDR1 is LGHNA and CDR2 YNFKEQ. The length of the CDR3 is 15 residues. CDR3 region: CASSPGPPGGNEQFF. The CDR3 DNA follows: TGTGCCAGCAGCCCAGGACCCCCCGGGGGCAATGAGCAGTTCTTC.

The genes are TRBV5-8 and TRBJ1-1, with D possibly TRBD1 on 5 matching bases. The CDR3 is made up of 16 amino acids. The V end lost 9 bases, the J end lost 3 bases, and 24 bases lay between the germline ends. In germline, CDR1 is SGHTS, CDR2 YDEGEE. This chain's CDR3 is CAISSLRMGGHTEAFF. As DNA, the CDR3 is TGTGCCATAAGCAGCTTGAGGATGGGGGGTCACACTGAAGCTTTCTTT.

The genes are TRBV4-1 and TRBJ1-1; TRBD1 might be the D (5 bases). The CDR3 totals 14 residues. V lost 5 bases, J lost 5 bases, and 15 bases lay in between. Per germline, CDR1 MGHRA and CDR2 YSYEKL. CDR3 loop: CASSKSGSGTEAFF. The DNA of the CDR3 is TGCGCCAGCAGCAAATCAGGGTCGGGGACTGAAGCTTTCTTT.

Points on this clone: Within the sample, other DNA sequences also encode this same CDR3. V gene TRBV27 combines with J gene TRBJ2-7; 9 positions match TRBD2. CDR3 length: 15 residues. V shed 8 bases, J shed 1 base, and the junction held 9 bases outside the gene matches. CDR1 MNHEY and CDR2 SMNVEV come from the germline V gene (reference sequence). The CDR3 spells CASSPRAGGSYEQYF. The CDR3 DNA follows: TGTGCCAGCTCCCCCCGGGCGGGAGGGTCCTACGAGCAGTACTTC.

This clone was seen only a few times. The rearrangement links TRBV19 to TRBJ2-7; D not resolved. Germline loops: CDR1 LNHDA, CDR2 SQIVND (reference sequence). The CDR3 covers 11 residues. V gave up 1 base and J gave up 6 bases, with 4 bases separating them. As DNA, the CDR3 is TGTGCCAGTAGTATAGGGGGCGAGCAGTACTTC. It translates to CASSIGGEQYF. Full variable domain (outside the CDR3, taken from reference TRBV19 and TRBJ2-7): DGGITQSPKYLFRKEGQNVTLSCEQNLNHDAMYWYRQDPGQGLRLIYYSQIVNDFQKGDIAEGYSVSREKKESFPLTVTSAQKNPTAFYLCASSIGGEQYFGPGTRLTVT.

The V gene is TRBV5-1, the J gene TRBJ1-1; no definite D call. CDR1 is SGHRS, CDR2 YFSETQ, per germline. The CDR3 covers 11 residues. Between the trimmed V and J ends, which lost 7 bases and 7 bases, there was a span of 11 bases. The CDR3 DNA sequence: TGCGCCAGCCCAAGGACGGATGAAGCTTTCTTT. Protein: CASPRTDEAFF.

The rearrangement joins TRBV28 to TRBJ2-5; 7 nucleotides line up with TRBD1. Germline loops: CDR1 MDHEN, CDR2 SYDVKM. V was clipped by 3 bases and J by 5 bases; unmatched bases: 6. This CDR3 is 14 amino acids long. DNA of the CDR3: TGTGCCAGCAGTTTGACAGGGACGTTCGAGACCCAGTACTTC. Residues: CASSLTGTFETQYF.

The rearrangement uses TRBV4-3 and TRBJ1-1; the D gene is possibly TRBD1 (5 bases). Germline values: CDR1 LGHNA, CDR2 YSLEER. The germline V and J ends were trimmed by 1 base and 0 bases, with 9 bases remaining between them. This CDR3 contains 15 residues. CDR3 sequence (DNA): TGCGCCAGCAGCCAAGCTGGGGGTTTGAACACTGAAGCTTTCTTT. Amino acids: CASSQAGGLNTEAFF.

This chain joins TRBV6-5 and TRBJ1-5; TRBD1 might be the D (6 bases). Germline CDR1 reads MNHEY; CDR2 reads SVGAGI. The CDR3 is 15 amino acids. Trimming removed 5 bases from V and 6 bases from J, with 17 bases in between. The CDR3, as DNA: TGTGCCAGCAGTGGATCAGGGGTCTTCGGTCAGCCCCAGCATTTT. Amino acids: CASSGSGVFGQPQHF.

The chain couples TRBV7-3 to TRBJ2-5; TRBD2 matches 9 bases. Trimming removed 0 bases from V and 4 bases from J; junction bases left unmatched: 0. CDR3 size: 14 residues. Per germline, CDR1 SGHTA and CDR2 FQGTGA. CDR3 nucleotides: TGTGCCAGCAGCTTAACACTAGCGGGAGAGACCCAGTACTTC. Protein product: CASSLTLAGETQYF.

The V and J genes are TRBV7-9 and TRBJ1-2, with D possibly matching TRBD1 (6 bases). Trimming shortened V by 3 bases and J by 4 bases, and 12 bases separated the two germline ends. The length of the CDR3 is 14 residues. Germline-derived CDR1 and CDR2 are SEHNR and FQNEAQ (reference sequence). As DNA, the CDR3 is TGTGCCAGCAGCTTCCAGGACAGAGGCTATGGCTACACCTTC. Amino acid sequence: CASSFQDRGYGYTF. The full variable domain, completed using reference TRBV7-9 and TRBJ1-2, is DTGVSQNPRHKITKRGQNVTFRCDPISEHNRLYWYRQTLGQGPEFLTYFQNEAQLEKSRLLSDRFSAERPKGSFSTLEIQRTEQGDSAMYLCASSFQDRGYGYTFGSGTRLTVV.

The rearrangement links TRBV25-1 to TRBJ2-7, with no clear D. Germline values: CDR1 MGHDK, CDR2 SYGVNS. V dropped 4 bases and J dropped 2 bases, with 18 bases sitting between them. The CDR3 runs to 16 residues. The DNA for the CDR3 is TGTGCCAGCAGTGCCACCCTACAGTACCCGGCCTACGAGCAGTACTTC. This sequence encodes CASSATLQYPAYEQYF.

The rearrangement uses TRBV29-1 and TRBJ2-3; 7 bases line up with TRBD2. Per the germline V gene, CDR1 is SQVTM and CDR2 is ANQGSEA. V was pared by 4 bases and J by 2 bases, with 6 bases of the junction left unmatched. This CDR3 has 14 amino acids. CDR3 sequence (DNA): TGCAGCGTTGGGGCTAGCGGAGTCACAGATACGCAGTATTTT. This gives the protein CSVGASGVTDTQYF.

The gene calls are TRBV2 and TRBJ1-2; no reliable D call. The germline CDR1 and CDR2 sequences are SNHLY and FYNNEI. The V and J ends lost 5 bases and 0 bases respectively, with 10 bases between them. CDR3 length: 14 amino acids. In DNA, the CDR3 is TGTGCCAGCAGTTGGACTGGAGCTAACTATGGCTACACCTTC. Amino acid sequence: CASSWTGANYGYTF.

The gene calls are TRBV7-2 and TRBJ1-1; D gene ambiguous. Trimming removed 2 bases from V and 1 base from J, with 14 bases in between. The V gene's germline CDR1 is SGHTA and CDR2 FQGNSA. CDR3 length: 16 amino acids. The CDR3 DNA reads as TGTGCCAGCAGCTTAAGTCCAGTTGCGGAGAACACTGAAGCTTTCTTT. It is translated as CASSLSPVAENTEAFF.

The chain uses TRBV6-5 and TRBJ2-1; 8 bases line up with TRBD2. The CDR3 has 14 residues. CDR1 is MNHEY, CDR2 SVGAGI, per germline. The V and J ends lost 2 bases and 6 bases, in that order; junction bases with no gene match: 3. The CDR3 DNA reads TGTGCCAGCAGTTACACTAGCGGAAGCAATGAGCAGTTCTTC. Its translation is CASSYTSGSNEQFF.

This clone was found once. The CDR3 DNA sequence: TGTGCCAGTAGTCCCCCCGGACCACAGCAGCCCCAGCATTTT. Its translation: CASSPPGPQQPQHF. This rearrangement joins TRBV19 to TRBJ1-5; no definite D call. The length of the CDR3 is 14 residues. Germline CDR1 and CDR2: LNHDA and SQIVND (reference sequence). V lost 5 bases and J lost 7, with 15 bases in between.

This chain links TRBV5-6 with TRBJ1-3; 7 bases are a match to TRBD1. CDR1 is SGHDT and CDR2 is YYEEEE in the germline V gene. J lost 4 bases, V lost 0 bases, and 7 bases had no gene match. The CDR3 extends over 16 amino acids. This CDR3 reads CASSLANRGPGNTIYF. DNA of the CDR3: TGTGCCAGCAGCTTGGCGAATAGGGGGCCCGGAAACACCATATATTTT. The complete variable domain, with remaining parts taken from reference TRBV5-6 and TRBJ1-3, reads DAGVTQSPTHLIKTRGQQVTLRCSPKSGHDTVSWYQQALGQGPQFIFQYYEEEERQRGNFPDRFSGHQFPNYSSELNVNALLLGDSALYLCASSLANRGPGNTIYFGEGSWLTVV.